What follows describes a single T cell receptor (beta chain). The antigen remains undetermined. This sample stems from a study of T cells after yellow fever vaccination. Study conclusions and caveats: Post-booster samples contained most primary-vaccination clones (approximately 96% CD4, around 88% CD8).

This CDR3 is built from 18 residues. The V end lost 3 bases, the J end lost 0 bases, and 17 bases lay between the germline ends. The germline V gene encodes CDR1 LGHNA and CDR2 YSLEER. TCRdb analysed the 5' RACE reads with MiXCR anew, one entry per CDR3 protein. The sample holds a few hundred thousand distinct CDR3 sequences, about a sixth seen once. The chain joins TRBV4-3 to TRBJ2-2, with TRBD1 as a possible D gene (8 bases). The material was PBMCs, obtained about 5 days after the first yellow fever vaccination. This TCR came from a man aged 18 to 30 who received the YFV17D yellow fever vaccine. Here the CDR3 DNA reads TGCGCCAGCAGCCATCCCCGGACAGGGACTACGAACACCGGGGAGCTGTTTTTT. Residues: CASSHPRTGTTNTGELFF.